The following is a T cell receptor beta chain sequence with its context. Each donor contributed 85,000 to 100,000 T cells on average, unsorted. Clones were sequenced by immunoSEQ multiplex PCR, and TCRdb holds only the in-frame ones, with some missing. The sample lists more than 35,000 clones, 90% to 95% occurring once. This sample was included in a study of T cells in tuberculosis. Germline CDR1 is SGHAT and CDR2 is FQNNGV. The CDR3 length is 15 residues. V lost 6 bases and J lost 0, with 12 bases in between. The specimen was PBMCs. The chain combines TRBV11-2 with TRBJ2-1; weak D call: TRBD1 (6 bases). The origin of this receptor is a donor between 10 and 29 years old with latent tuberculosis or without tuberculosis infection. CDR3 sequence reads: CASRTLRGSYNEQFF. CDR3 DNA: TGTGCCAGCAGGACTCTCAGGGGCTCCTACAATGAGCAGTTCTTC.